Below are 17 T cell receptor beta chains sequenced from a single sample in a study of blood T cell repertoires in COVID-19. Sequencing was performed with immunoSEQ multiplex PCR; in TCRdb, only in-frame clones are kept and a portion is missing. The repertoire has roughly 250,000 clones, under 95% of them found once; the top ten carry approximately 2.4%. Sequencing was performed on PBMCs or T cells enriched from blood (not recorded which). The source is a woman between 40 and 55 years old with acute COVID-19.

This clone has just a few counts. The chain employs TRBV7-2 and TRBJ2-1, with a tentative D call TRBD2 (5 bases). Germline CDR1 is SGHTA and CDR2 is FQGNSA. V gave up 3 bases and J gave up 7 bases, with 10 bases separating them. This CDR3 region has 13 residues. CDR3 in amino acids: CASSLRGMNEQFF. The DNA for the CDR3 is TGTGCCAGCAGCTTGAGAGGGATGAATGAGCAGTTCTTC.

The gene calls are TRBV30 and TRBJ2-7; weak D call: TRBD2 (7 bases). Between the trimmed V and J ends, which lost 3 bases and 3 bases, there was a span of 15 bases. The CDR3 is 14 amino acids. Germline V gene data show CDR1 as GTSNPN and CDR2 as SVGIG (reference sequence). The CDR3 nucleotides are TGTGCCTGGAGCCAGCTAGGGGGGGACTACGAGCAGTACTTC. It is translated as CAWSQLGGDYEQYF.

The chain carries TRBV4-3 and TRBJ1-6, with D unclear. The CDR3 is 15 residues long. Looked up from germline, CDR1 is LGHNA and CDR2 is YSLEER. V lost 3 bases to trimming and J lost 0 bases, with 6 bases between them. DNA of the CDR3: TGCGCCAGCAGCCAGGAGAGCTCCTATAATTCACCCCTCCACTTT. It specifies CASSQESSYNSPLHF.

The V call is TRBV4-2, the J call TRBJ2-3, with TRBD2 identical over 8 bases. CDR3 length: 19 residues. The germline V gene has CDR1 LGHNA and CDR2 YNFKEQ. Germline trimming cut 7 bases from V and 3 bases from J; bases unmatched to any gene: 21. The CDR3 coding sequence is TGTGCCAGCACCCCTCTGGGGGGAGGGGGTTCGGGAGGGACAGATACGCAGTATTTT. Its protein is CASTPLGGGGSGGTDTQYF.

The count of this clone is one. This rearrangement joins TRBV11-1 to TRBJ2-1; possibly TRBD1 for D (5 bases). V lost 5 bases, J lost 7 bases, and 9 bases lay in between. The CDR3 consists of 12 residues. Per the germline V gene, CDR1 is SGHAT and CDR2 is FQDESV (reference sequence). As DNA, the CDR3 is TGTGCCAGCAGCCCGAGACAGAATGAGCAGTTCTTC. The encoded protein is CASSPRQNEQFF. Based on the CDR3 plus reference TRBV11-1 and TRBJ2-1, the full variable domain is EAEVAQSPRYKITEKSQAVAFWCDPISGHATLYWYRQILGQGPELLVQFQDESVVDDSQLPKDRFSAERLKGVDSTLKIQPAELGDSAMYLCASSPRQNEQFFGPGTRLTVL.

The chain combines TRBV29-1 with TRBJ1-1, with D possibly TRBD1 on 6 matching bases. Germline V gene data show CDR1 as SQVTM and CDR2 as ANQGSEA. The V and J ends lost 0 bases and 7 bases respectively, with 18 bases between them. The CDR3 length is 15 residues. CDR3 region: CSVEDSHRVRGEAFF. As DNA, the CDR3 is TGCAGCGTTGAAGATTCCCACAGGGTACGTGGTGAAGCTTTCTTT. Full variable domain (remainder filled in from reference TRBV29-1 and TRBJ1-1): SAVISQKPSRDICQRGTSLTIQCQVDSQVTMMFWYRQQPGQSLTLIATANQGSEATYESGFVIDKFPISRPNLTFSTLTVSNMSPEDSSIYLCSVEDSHRVRGEAFFGQGTRLTVV.

The chain recombines TRBV28 with TRBJ1-6; 9 bases are shared with TRBD1. This CDR3 spans 16 amino acids. The germline V gene has CDR1 MDHEN and CDR2 SYDVKM. Trimming at V came to 6 bases and at J to 1 base, leaving 4 bases not matched to a gene. This CDR3 reads CASRKTGGSYNSPLHF. CDR3 bases: TGTGCCAGCAGAAAGACAGGGGGTTCCTATAATTCACCCCTCCACTTT.

This chain links TRBV4-2 with TRBJ1-2; 8 bases align to TRBD1. V dropped 1 base and J dropped 8; count of bases not matched to a gene: 9. The CDR3 length is 15 residues. Germline CDR1 LGHNA, CDR2 YNFKEQ. CDR3 DNA sequence: TGTGCCAGCAGCCAAGCGGACAGGGATACCTCCGGCTACACCTTC. The encoded protein is CASSQADRDTSGYTF.

V is TRBV6-1 and J is TRBJ1-4, with TRBD1 matching over 11 bases. J gave up 6 bases and V 0 bases, and 3 bases lay outside the gene matches. The CDR3 loop spans 16 amino acids. The germline gives CDR1 MNHNS, CDR2 SASEGT. CDR3 region: CASSEAAGQGDEKLFF. The DNA for the CDR3 is TGTGCCAGCAGTGAAGCGGCGGGACAGGGGGATGAAAAACTGTTTTTT.

V usage is TRBV4-3 and J usage is TRBJ1-2, with unresolved D. This CDR3 is built from 13 residues. V was cut by 0 bases and J by 4 bases, with 6 bases left in between. Germline CDR1 is LGHNA and CDR2 is YSLEER. CDR3 residues: CASSQDTSYGYTF. CDR3 nucleotide sequence: TGCGCCAGCAGCCAAGATACCAGCTATGGCTACACCTTC.

This chain connects TRBV7-3 to TRBJ2-3; the match to TRBD2 covers 13 bases. The CDR3 is made up of 18 amino acids. Germline trimming cut 0 bases from V and 5 bases from J; bases unmatched to any gene: 8. Germline CDR1 and CDR2: SGHTA and FQGTGA. In DNA, the CDR3 is TGTGCCAGCAGCTTAACGAGTCGGAGGACTAGCGGGGGAGATACGCAGTATTTT. This encodes CASSLTSRRTSGGDTQYF. The full variable domain, its missing parts supplied by reference TRBV7-3 and TRBJ2-3, is GAGVSQTPSNKVTEKGKYVELRCDPISGHTALYWYRQSLGQGPEFLIYFQGTGAADDSGLPNDRFFAVRPEGSVSTLKIQRTERGDSAVYLCASSLTSRRTSGGDTQYFGPGTRLTVL.

This clone came up once. This sequence joins TRBV10-3 and TRBJ1-1, with a weak D call TRBD1 (5 bases). Per germline, CDR1 ENHRY and CDR2 SYGVKD. Trimming took 0 bases from V and 10 from J, leaving 18 bases between them. This CDR3 region has 15 residues. In DNA form, the CDR3 reads TGTGCCATCAGTGAGTCCGGGTCGGGGGGACGAAGAGCTTTCTTT. Translated: CAISESGSGGRRAFF.

V gene TRBV6-5 combines with J gene TRBJ2-3, with D possibly TRBD1 on 6 matching bases. This CDR3 region has 14 residues. The germline CDR1 and CDR2 sequences are MNHEY and SVGAGI. V was cut by 4 bases and J by 0 bases, with 8 bases left in between. The CDR3 loop reads CASSFGQSTDTQYF. The CDR3, as DNA: TGTGCCAGCAGTTTCGGACAGAGCACAGATACGCAGTATTTT.

This sequence joins TRBV5-6 and TRBJ1-6; TRBD1 is a possible D gene (6 bases). The CDR3 totals 12 residues. Germline CDR1 and CDR2: SGHDT and YYEEEE. The V and J ends lost 4 bases and 13 bases respectively, with 12 bases between them. As DNA, the CDR3 is TGTGCCAGCAGCAGGGGGACGGGGCCCCTCCACTTT. Translation: CASSRGTGPLHF.

The rearrangement joins TRBV4-2 to TRBJ2-2, with 9 bases that match TRBD1. There are 15 residues in the CDR3. The germline CDR1 and CDR2 sequences are LGHNA and YNFKEQ. Trimming cost V 4 bases and J 6 bases; bases outside gene matches: 6. The CDR3: CASSPRQGDAGELFF. The CDR3 DNA sequence: TGTGCCAGCAGCCCAAGACAGGGGGACGCCGGGGAGCTGTTTTTT.

The genes are TRBV27 and TRBJ1-5, with a possible D match to TRBD1 (5 bases). The V gene's germline CDR1 is MNHEY and CDR2 SMNVEV (reference sequence). The V gene lost 3 bases and the J gene lost 6 bases, with 12 bases spanning the gap. The CDR3 spans 14 residues. CDR3 in DNA: TGTGCCAGCAGTTTTAGGAGGGGTACTCAGCCCCAGCATTTT. This codes for CASSFRRGTQPQHF.

The chain is built from TRBV7-9 and TRBJ1-1, with TRBD1 as a possible D gene (6 bases). CDR3 length: 15 residues. V was pared by 4 bases and J by 2 bases, with 14 bases between. Germline CDR1 reads SEHNR; CDR2 reads FQNEAQ (reference sequence). CDR3 nucleotides: TGTGCCAGCAGCTCACAGGGTGGGGGAAACACTGAAGCTTTCTTT. It is translated as CASSSQGGGNTEAFF.